A single sample is the source of the 3 T cell receptor beta chains below, sequenced in a study of vaccination effects on CD4 cells after COVID-19. The method was immunoSEQ multiplex PCR; TCRdb's version includes in-frame clones alone and lacks a portion of them. The data show tens of thousands of clones, about two thirds seen once. These TCRs are of unknown antigen specificity. Antigen-specific CD4+ T cells were expanded with viral peptide pools in the ViraFEST assay before sequencing. Following 10 days of culture, CD4+ T cells were isolated. None of the vaccinated had previously contracted SARS-CoV-2, and their nucleocapsid antibodies tested negative. Sequencing was performed on CD4+ T cells from PBMCs cultured with SARS-CoV-2 spike peptides, taken before COVID-19 vaccination. The receptor set was obtained from a human donor who received a COVID-19 vaccine.

This chain uses TRBV11-1 with TRBJ1-1, with D tentatively TRBD1 (6 bases). CDR1 and CDR2 (germline): SGHAT, FQDESV (reference sequence). Trimming took 5 bases from V and 4 from J, leaving 17 bases between them. This CDR3 comprises 15 residues. The CDR3 sequence is CASSQLVEGGTEAFF. The CDR3 DNA reads as TGTGCCAGCAGCCAGTTGGTTGAGGGGGGCACTGAAGCTTTCTTT.

The chain joins TRBV11-2 to TRBJ2-1; TRBD2 aligns across 9 bases. The germline CDR1 and CDR2 sequences are SGHAT and FQNNGV. The ends lost 6 bases at V and 12 bases at J; junction bases unmatched: 15. There are 15 residues in the CDR3. The CDR3 loop reads CASRPTSGKRQRQFF. DNA of the CDR3: TGTGCCAGCAGGCCGACTAGCGGCAAGAGGCAACGGCAGTTCTTC. Variable domain in full (rest from reference TRBV11-2 and TRBJ2-1): EAGVAQSPRYKIIEKRQSVAFWCNPISGHATLYWYQQILGQGPKLLIQFQNNGVVDDSQLPKDRFSAERLKGVDSTLKIQPAKLEDSAVYLCASRPTSGKRQRQFFGPGTRLTVL.

The V and J genes are TRBV19 and TRBJ2-3, with D possibly matching TRBD1 (6 bases). The CDR3 spans 16 residues. V gave up 1 base and J gave up 0 bases, with 11 bases separating them. CDR1 is LNHDA and CDR2 is SQIVND in the germline V gene (reference sequence). In nucleotides, the CDR3 is TGTGCCAGTAGTATAGGGACAGCCCCTAGCACAGATACGCAGTATTTT. Translation gives CASSIGTAPSTDTQYF.